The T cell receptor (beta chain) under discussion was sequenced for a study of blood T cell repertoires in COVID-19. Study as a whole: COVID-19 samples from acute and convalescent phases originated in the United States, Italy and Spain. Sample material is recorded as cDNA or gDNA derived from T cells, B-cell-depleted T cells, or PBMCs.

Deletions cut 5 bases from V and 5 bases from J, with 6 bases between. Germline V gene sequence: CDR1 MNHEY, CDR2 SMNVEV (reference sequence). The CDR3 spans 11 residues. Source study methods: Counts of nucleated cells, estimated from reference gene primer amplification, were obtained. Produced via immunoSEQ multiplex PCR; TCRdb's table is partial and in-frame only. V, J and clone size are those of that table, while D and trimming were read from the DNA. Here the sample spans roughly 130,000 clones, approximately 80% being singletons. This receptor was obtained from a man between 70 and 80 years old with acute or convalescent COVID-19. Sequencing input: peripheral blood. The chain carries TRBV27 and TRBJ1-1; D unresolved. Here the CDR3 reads CASSRGTEAFF. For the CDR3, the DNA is TGTGCCAGCAGTCGGGGTACTGAAGCTTTCTTT.